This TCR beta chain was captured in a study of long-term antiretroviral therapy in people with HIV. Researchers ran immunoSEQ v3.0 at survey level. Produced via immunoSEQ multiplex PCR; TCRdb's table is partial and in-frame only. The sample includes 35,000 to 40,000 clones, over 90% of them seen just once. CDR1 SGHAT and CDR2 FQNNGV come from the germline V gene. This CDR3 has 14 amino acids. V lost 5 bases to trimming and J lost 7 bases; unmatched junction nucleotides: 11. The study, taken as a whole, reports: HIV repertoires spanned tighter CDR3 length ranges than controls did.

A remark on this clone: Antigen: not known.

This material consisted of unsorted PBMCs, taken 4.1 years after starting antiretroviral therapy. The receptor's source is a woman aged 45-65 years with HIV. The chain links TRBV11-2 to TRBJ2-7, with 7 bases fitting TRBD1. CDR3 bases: TGTGCCAGCAGCATCCCCGGGACAGCCGTGGAGCAGTACTTC. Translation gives CASSIPGTAVEQYF.